The text below deals with one T cell receptor (beta chain). This sample is drawn from a study of blood T cell repertoires in COVID-19. Study context: PBMCs, B-cell-depleted T cells, or T cells provided the cDNA or gDNA that made up the material.

The CDR3 has 16 amino acids. The V and J ends lost 0 bases and 0 bases respectively, with 14 bases between them. CDR1 and CDR2 (germline): GTSNPN, SVGIG (reference sequence). Under the authors' procedure: From reference gene primer amplification, estimates of nucleated cell counts were derived. Clones were sequenced by immunoSEQ multiplex PCR, and TCRdb holds only the in-frame ones, with some missing. For V, J and clone size, that table is used; D and trimming come from the DNA. Of 65,000 or so clones listed, 75% to 90% are singletons. Sequenced input: peripheral blood. The rearrangement uses TRBV30 and TRBJ1-2, with D possibly TRBD1 on 6 matching bases. The sequence derives from an elderly man with acute or convalescent COVID-19. The CDR3 DNA follows: TGTGCCTGGAGTGTACGGTACAGGGCCGCTAACTATGGCTACACCTTC. It is translated as CAWSVRYRAANYGYTF.